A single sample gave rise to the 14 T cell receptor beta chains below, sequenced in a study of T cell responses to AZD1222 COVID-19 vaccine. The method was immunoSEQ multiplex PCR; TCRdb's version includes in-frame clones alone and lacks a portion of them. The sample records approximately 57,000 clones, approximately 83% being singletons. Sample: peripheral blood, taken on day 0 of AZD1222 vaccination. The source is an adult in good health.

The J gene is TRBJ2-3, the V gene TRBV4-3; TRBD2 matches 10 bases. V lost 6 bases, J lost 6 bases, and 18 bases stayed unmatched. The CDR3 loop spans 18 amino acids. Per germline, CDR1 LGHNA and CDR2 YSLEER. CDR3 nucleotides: TGCGCCAGCAGTCTCGGCCCTCTAGCGGGAGCATTTGGGGATACGCAGTATTTT. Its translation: CASSLGPLAGAFGDTQYF.

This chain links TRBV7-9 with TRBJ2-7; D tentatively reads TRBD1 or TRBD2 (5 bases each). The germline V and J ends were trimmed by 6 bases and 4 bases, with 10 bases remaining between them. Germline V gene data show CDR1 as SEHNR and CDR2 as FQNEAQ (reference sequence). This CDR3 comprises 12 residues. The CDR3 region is CASRGDLYEQYF. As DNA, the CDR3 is TGTGCCAGCAGGGGGGACCTTTACGAGCAGTACTTC. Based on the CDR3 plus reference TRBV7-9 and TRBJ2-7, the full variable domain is DTGVSQNPRHKITKRGQNVTFRCDPISEHNRLYWYRQTLGQGPEFLTYFQNEAQLEKSRLLSDRFSAERPKGSFSTLEIQRTEQGDSAMYLCASRGDLYEQYFGPGTRLTVT.

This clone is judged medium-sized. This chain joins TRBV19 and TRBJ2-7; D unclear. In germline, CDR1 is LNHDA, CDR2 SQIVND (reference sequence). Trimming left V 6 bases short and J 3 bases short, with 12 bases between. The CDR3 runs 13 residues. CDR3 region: CASSYPSGYEQYF. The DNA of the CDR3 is TGTGCCAGTAGCTACCCTTCCGGCTACGAGCAGTACTTC.

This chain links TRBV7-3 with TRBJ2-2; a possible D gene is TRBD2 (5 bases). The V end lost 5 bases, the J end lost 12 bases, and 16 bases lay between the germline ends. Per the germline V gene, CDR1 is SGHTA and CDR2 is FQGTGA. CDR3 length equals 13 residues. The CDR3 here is CASSRGSPGKLFF. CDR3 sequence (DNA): TGTGCCAGCAGCCGGGGATCACCGGGGAAGCTGTTTTTT.

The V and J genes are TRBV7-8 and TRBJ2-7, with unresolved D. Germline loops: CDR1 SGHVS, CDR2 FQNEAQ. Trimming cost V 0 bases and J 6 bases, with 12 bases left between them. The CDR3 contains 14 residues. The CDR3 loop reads CASSLAGSPGEQYF. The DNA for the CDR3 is TGTGCCAGCAGCTTAGCGGGATCTCCGGGCGAGCAGTACTTC.

As DNA, the CDR3 is TGTGCCAGCCGGGGACAGGGGTCCTTTACCATGAACACTGAAGCTTTCTTT. Protein: CASRGQGSFTMNTEAFF. The chain couples TRBV2 to TRBJ1-1; the match to TRBD1 covers 10 bases. This CDR3 is built from 17 residues. Germline V gives CDR1 SNHLY, CDR2 FYNNEI. V dropped 8 bases and J dropped 0; count of bases not matched to a gene: 12.

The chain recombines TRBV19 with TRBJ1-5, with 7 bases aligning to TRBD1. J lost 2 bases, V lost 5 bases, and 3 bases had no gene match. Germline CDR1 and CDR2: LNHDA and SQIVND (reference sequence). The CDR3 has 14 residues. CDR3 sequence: CASSDTGGNQPQHF. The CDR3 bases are TGTGCCAGTAGTGATACAGGGGGCAATCAGCCCCAGCATTTT. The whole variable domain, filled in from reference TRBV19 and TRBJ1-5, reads DGGITQSPKYLFRKEGQNVTLSCEQNLNHDAMYWYRQDPGQGLRLIYYSQIVNDFQKGDIAEGYSVSREKKESFPLTVTSAQKNPTAFYLCASSDTGGNQPQHFGDGTRLSIL.

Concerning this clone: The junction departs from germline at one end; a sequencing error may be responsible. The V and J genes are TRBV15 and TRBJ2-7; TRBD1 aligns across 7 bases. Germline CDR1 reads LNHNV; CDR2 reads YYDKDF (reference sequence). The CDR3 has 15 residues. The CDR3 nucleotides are TGTGCCGCCAGCGCACAGGGGAGTCCATCCTACGAGCAGTACTTC. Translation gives CAASAQGSPSYEQYF.

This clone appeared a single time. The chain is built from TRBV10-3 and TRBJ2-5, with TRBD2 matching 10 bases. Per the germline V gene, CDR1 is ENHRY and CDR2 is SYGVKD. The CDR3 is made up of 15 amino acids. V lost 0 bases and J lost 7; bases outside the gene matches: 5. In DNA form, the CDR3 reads TGTGCCATCAGTGAGTCTACTAGCGGGGTCCGGACCCAGTACTTC. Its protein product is CAISESTSGVRTQYF.

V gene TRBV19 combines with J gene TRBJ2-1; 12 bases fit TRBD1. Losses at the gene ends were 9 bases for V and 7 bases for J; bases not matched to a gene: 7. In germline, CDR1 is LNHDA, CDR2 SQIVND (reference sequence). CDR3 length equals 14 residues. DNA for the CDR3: TGTGCCAGCACCGGGACAGGGGGCCCTAATGAGCAGTTCTTC. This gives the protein CASTGTGGPNEQFF.

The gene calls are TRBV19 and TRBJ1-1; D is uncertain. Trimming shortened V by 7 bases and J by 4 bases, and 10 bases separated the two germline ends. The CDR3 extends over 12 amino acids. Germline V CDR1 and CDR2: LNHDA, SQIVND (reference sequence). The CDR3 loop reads CASTLAGTEAFF. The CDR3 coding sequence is TGTGCCAGTACACTCGCGGGCACTGAAGCTTTCTTT.

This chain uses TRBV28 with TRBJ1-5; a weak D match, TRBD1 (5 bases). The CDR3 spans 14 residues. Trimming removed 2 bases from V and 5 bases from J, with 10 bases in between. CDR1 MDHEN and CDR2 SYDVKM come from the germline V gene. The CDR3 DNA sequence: TGTGCCAGCAGTTTACCCGAGGGGTATCAGCCCCAGCATTTT. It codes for CASSLPEGYQPQHF. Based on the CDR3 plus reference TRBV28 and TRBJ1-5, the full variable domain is DVKVTQSSRYLVKRTGEKVFLECVQDMDHENMFWYRQDPGLGLRLIYFSYDVKMKEKGDIPEGYSVSREKKERFSLILESASTNQTSMYLCASSLPEGYQPQHFGDGTRLSIL.

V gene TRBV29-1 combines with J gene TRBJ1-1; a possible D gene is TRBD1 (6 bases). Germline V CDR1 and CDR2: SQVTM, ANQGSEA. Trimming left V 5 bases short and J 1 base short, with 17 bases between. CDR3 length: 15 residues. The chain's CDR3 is CSVLRVDRANTEAFF. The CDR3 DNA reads TGCAGCGTTCTACGCGTGGACAGAGCGAACACTGAAGCTTTCTTT.

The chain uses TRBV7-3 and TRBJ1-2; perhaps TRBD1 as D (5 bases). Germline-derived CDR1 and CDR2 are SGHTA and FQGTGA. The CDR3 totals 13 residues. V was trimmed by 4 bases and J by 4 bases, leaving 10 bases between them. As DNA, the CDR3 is TGTGCCAGCAGCTCCGGGGGACCCTATGGCTACACCTTC. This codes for CASSSGGPYGYTF. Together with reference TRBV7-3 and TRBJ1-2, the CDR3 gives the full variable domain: GAGVSQTPSNKVTEKGKYVELRCDPISGHTALYWYRQSLGQGPEFLIYFQGTGAADDSGLPNDRFFAVRPEGSVSTLKIQRTERGDSAVYLCASSSGGPYGYTFGSGTRLTVV.